The clone carrying this T cell receptor (beta chain) appeared a few times. Antigen specificity is unknown. A single record per CDR3 protein comes from TCRdb applying MiXCR to the 5' RACE reads. The table includes more than 300,000 distinct CDR3 sequences, roughly an eighth detected once. The data derive from a study of T-cell memory formation after mild COVID-19. Study findings and constraints: CD4+ clones that contracted lay mainly in CM and EM; CD8+ ones lay in EMRA.

CDR3 length: 13 residues. V dropped 4 bases and J dropped 4 bases, with 10 bases sitting between them. Germline V gives CDR1 MGHDK, CDR2 SYGVNS. Source material: PBMCs or a T cell subset sorted from them (not recorded which). The J gene is TRBJ1-2, the V gene TRBV25-1, with D possibly matching TRBD1 (5 bases). This TCR was recovered from a man aged 18 to 35 who had mild COVID-19 (a few samples of this study predate the infection). Cell type and time point are not known. This chain's CDR3 is CASSVTASYGYTF. CDR3 nucleotide sequence: TGTGCCAGCAGTGTGACAGCCTCCTATGGCTACACCTTC.